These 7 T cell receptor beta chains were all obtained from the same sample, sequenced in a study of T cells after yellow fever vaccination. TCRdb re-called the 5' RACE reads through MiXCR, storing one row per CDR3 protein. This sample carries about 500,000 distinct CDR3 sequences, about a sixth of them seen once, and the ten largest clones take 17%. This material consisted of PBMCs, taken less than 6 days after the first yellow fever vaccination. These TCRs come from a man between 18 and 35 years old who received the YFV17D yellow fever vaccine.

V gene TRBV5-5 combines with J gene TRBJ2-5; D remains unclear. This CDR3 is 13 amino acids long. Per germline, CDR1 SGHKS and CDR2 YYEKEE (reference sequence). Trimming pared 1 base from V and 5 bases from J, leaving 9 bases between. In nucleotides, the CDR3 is TGTGCCAGCAGCTTGCTGTCGGTTGAGACCCAGTACTTC. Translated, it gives CASSLLSVETQYF.

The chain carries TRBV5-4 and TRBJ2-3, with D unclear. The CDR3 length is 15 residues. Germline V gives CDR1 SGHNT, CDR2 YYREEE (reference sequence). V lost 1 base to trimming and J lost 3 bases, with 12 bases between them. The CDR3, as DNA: TGTGCCAGCAGCTTGTCTAGGGTCCCGACAGATACGCAGTATTTT. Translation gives CASSLSRVPTDTQYF.

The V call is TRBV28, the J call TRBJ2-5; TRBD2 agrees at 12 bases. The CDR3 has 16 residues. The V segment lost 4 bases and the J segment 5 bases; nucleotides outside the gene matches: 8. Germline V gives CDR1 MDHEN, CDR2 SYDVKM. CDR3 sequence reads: CASSSLGLAGRETQYF. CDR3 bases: TGTGCCAGCAGTTCACTAGGACTAGCGGGAAGGGAGACCCAGTACTTC.

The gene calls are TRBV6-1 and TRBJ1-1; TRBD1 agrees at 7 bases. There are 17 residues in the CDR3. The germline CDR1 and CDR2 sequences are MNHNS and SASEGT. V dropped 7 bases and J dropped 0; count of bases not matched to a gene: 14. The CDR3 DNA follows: TGTGCCAGCAATCCGGTAGGGACAGCGACCATGAACACTGAAGCTTTCTTT. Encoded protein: CASNPVGTATMNTEAFF.

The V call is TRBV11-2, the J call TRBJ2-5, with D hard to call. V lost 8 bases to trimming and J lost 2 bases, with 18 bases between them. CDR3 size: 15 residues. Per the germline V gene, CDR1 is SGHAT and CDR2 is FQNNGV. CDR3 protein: CASSYFYLQQETQYF. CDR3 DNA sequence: TGTGCCAGCTCCTACTTTTATCTACAGCAAGAGACCCAGTACTTC.

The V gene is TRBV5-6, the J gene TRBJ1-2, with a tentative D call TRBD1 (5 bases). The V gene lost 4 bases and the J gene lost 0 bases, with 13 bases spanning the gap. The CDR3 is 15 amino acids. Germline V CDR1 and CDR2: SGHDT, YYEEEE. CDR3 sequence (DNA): TGTGCCAGCAGCCGAGGACAACTTACTAACTATGGCTACACCTTC. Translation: CASSRGQLTNYGYTF.

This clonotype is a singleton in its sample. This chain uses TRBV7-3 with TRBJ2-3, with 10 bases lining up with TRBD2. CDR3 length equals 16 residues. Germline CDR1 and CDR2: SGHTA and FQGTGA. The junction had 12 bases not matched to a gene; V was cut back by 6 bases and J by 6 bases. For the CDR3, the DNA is TGTGCCAGCAGTCGCGGAGCGGGGGGGCCCGGGGATACGCAGTATTTT. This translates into CASSRGAGGPGDTQYF.